The subject of this entry is one T cell receptor (beta chain). The data are from a study of cytotoxic CD8 clonotypes in ibrutinib-treated CLL. Germline V gene sequence: CDR1 SGHAT, CDR2 FQNNGV. This CDR3 has 13 residues. Trimming shortened V by 5 bases and J by 4 bases, and 6 bases separated the two germline ends. Clones were read by immunoSEQ multiplex PCR, and TCRdb kept only the in-frame ones, dropping some. The sample shows over 150,000 clones, approximately 80% of them seen only once. V gene TRBV11-2 combines with J gene TRBJ2-6; D unclear. The starting material was PBMCs, obtained after 12 months of ibrutinib treatment. The TCR comes from a human donor with chronic lymphocytic leukemia. Here the CDR3 reads CASSAVGANVLTF. For the CDR3, the DNA is TGTGCCAGCAGCGCGGTCGGGGCCAACGTCCTGACTTTC.